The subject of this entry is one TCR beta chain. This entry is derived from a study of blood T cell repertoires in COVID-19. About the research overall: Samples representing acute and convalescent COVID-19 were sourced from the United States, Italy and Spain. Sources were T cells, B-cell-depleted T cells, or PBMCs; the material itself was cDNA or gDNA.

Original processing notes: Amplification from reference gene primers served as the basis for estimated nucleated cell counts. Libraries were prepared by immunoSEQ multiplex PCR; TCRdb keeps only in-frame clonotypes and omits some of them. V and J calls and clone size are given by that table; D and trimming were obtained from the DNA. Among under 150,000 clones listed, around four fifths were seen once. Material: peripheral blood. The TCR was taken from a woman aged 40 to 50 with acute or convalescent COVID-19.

The CDR3 DNA follows: TGTGCCAGCAGTTCCACCCAAGCCAGGGGCTACGAGCAGTACTTC. This codes for CASSSTQARGYEQYF. The rearrangement joins TRBV27 to TRBJ2-7; tentatively, D is TRBD1 (6 bases). Germline loops: CDR1 MNHEY, CDR2 SMNVEV (reference sequence). V was clipped by 4 bases and J by 3 bases, with 16 bases between them. This CDR3 is built from 15 residues.